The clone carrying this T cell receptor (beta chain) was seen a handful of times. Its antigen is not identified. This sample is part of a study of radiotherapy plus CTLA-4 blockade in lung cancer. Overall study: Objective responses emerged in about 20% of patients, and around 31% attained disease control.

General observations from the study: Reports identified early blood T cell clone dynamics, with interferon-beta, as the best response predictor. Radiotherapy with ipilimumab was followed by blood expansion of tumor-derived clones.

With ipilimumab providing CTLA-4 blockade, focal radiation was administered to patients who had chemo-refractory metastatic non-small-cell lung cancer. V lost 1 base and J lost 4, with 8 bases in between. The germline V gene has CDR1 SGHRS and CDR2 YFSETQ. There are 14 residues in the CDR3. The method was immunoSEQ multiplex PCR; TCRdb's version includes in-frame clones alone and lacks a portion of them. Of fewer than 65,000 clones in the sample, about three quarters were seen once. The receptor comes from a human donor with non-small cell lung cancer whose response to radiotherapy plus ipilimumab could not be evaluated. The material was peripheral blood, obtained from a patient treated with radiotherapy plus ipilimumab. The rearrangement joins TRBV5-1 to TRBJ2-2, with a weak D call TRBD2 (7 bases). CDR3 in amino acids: CASSLRGGTGELFF. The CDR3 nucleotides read TGCGCCAGCAGCTTGAGGGGGGGCACCGGGGAGCTGTTTTTT.